This entry features one T cell receptor (beta chain) sequence. Its antigen is unknown. The data were produced by immunoSEQ multiplex PCR, yet TCRdb's version contains in-frame clones alone and is incomplete. The sample lists more than 1 million clones, about four fifths occurring once. This entry comes from a study of shared clonotypes between healthy human individuals. Study-level results: In several donors, approximately 5% of naive CD4 clonotypes appeared in common.

The receptor comes from a man between 18 and 29 years old in good health. Some clones in this sample may be carry-over from other donors' samples. The sequencing input was memory CD4+ T cells from PBMCs. As for subset: CD45RA-negative fraction.

CDR3 residues: CASSLVGEGTEAFF. CDR3 DNA: TGCGCCAGCAGCTTGGTGGGGGAAGGCACTGAAGCTTTCTTT. V gene TRBV5-1 combines with J gene TRBJ1-1; D might be TRBD1 (5 bases). Germline V gene lookup returns CDR1 SGHRS and CDR2 YFSETQ. Trimming took off 0 bases at V and 4 bases at J, with 10 bases between the two ends. The CDR3 has 14 residues.